A selection of T cell receptor beta chains follows, all from one sample in a study of T cells expressing NK-cell markers. Using the 5' RACE reads, TCRdb records one entry per CDR3 protein without DNA. Across 350,000 to 400,000 distinct CDR3 sequences, the top ten clones capture roughly 10% of the sample. The sample comprised blood T cells: a sorted CD56 or NKG2C T cell subset, CD4+ or CD8+ T cells, or bulk PBMC T cells (not recorded which). The source is a woman in her forties or fifties in good health. Both conserved end residues are part of each CDR3. The order of the fields is CDR3 length, J gene, V gene, CDR3 protein.

CDR3 length: 14
J gene: TRBJ2-1
V gene: TRBV29-1
CDR3 protein: CSAGLAGFRGEQFF

CDR3 length: 15
J gene: TRBJ2-3
V gene: TRBV7-3
CDR3 protein: CASSAGSTSTDTQYF

CDR3 length: 12
J gene: TRBJ2-1
V gene: TRBV2
CDR3 protein: CASSSPYNEQFF

CDR3 length: 15
J gene: TRBJ2-7
V gene: TRBV5-1
CDR3 protein: CASSLGIGEWNEQYF

CDR3 length: 15
J gene: TRBJ2-5
V gene: TRBV20-1
CDR3 protein: CSARGRLASGETQYF

CDR3 length: 16
J gene: TRBJ2-3
V gene: TRBV7-6
CDR3 protein: CASSLGAGAVTDTQYF

CDR3 length: 14
J gene: TRBJ2-1
V gene: TRBV4-1
CDR3 protein: CASKTGTVSNEQFF

CDR3 length: 15
J gene: TRBJ2-1
V gene: TRBV4-1
CDR3 protein: CASSQDLGVRNEQFF

CDR3 length: 15
J gene: TRBJ2-1
V gene: TRBV5-1
CDR3 protein: CASSLSTGKENEQFF

CDR3 length: 14
J gene: TRBJ2-1
V gene: TRBV29-1
CDR3 protein: CSVTQDRAYNEQFF

CDR3 length: 16
J gene: TRBJ2-7
V gene: TRBV15
CDR3 protein: CATSSVGQGARYEQYF

CDR3 length: 12
J gene: TRBJ2-3
V gene: TRBV10-2
CDR3 protein: CASSARGDTQYF

CDR3 length: 17
J gene: TRBJ1-2
V gene: TRBV4-1
CDR3 protein: CASSQDLGGSSSYGYTF

CDR3 length: 16
J gene: TRBJ2-2
V gene: TRBV12-3/TRBV12-4
CDR3 protein: CASNPGLAGGHGELFF

CDR3 length: 15
J gene: TRBJ2-4
V gene: TRBV6-5
CDR3 protein: CASSASDLAKNIQYF

CDR3 length: 14
J gene: TRBJ2-1
V gene: TRBV7-9
CDR3 protein: CASSLVGLRNEQFF

CDR3 length: 16
J gene: TRBJ2-3
V gene: TRBV30
CDR3 protein: CAWSVEETGFTDTQYF

CDR3 length: 17
J gene: TRBJ2-2
V gene: TRBV4-1
CDR3 protein: CASSQGLRERKTGELFF

CDR3 length: 15
J gene: TRBJ2-1
V gene: TRBV19
CDR3 protein: CASSIGGSAVNEQFF